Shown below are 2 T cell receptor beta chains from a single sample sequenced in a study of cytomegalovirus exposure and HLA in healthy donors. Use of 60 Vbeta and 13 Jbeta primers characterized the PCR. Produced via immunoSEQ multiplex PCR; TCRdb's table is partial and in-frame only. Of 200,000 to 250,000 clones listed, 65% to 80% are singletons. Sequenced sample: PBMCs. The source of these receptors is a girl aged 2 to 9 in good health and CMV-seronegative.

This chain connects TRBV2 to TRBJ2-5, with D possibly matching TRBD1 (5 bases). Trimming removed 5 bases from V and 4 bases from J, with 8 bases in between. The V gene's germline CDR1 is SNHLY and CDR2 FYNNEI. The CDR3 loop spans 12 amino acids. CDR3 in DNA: TGTGCCAGCAGTCCAGGGCGAGAGACCCAGTACTTC. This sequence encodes CASSPGRETQYF.

CDR3 loop: CASTREPYGYTF. The CDR3 nucleotides read TGTGCCAGCACTCGGGAGCCCTATGGCTACACCTTC. This chain joins TRBV2 and TRBJ1-2; unclear D gene. The V end was cut by 7 bases, the J end by 4 bases, with 10 bases between. The V gene's germline CDR1 is SNHLY and CDR2 FYNNEI. The CDR3 contains 12 residues.